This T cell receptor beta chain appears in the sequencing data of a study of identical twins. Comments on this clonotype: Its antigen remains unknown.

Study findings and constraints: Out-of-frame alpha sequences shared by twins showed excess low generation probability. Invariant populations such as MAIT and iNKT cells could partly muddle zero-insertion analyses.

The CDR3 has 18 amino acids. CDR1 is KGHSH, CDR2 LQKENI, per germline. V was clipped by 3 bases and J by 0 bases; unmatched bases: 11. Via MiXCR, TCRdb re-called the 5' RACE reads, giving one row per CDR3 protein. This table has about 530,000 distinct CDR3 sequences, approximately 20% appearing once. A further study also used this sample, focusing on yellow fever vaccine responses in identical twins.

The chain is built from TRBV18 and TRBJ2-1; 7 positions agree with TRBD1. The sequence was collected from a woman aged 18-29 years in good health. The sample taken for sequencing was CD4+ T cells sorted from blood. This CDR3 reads CASSPTGTERSSYNEQFF. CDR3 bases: TGTGCCAGCTCACCCACCGGGACAGAAAGAAGCTCCTACAATGAGCAGTTCTTC.